Listed here are 6 T cell receptor beta chains from one sample, sequenced in a study of OX40 agonist ivuxolimab in advanced cancers. Libraries were built with the immunoSEQ multiplex PCR assay. TCRdb retrieved this table from immuneACCESS and kept in-frame rearrangements only. Not all clones are present; in checked studies, unresolved V genes account for under half, and no reason is known for the remainder. The sample records more than 50,000 clones, around 84% of which are singletons. Together, the top ten hold roughly 2.3% of the sample. The source material was CD4+ or CD8+ T cells sorted from blood, sampled in a trial of the OX40 agonist ivuxolimab. These receptor sequences come from an adult with an advanced solid tumor such as melanoma, head and neck, liver or kidney cancer.

V and J are TRBV6-5 and TRBJ1-1; no firm D call. Germline V gives CDR1 MNHEY, CDR2 SVGAGI. V shed 6 bases and J shed 1 base, with 3 bases lying between them. This CDR3 is 11 amino acids long. The CDR3 loop reads CASSRNTEAFF. CDR3 DNA: TGTGCCAGCAGCCGGAACACTGAAGCTTTCTTT.

This clone has only a few counts. The chain has TRBV19 and TRBJ2-5; 9 bases line up with TRBD1. The CDR3 is 14 amino acids. Per the germline V gene, CDR1 is LNHDA and CDR2 is SQIVND (reference sequence). J gave up 5 bases and V 4 bases, and 5 bases lay outside the gene matches. CDR3 in DNA: TGTGCCAGTAGTAGCACAGGGGGCGCGGAGACCCAGTACTTC. It translates to CASSSTGGAETQYF.

The V gene is TRBV4-3, the J gene TRBJ2-1; D is ambiguous. CDR1 and CDR2 (germline): LGHNA, YSLEER. There are 13 residues in the CDR3. Trimming took off 0 bases at V and 4 bases at J, with 4 bases between the two ends. CDR3 nucleotide sequence: TGCGCCAGCAGCCAAGAACAGTACAATGAGCAGTTCTTC. Encoded protein: CASSQEQYNEQFF.

V usage is TRBV6-1 and J usage is TRBJ2-1; TRBD1 matches 7 bases. This CDR3 contains 15 residues. V shed 6 bases, J shed 0 bases, and the junction held 5 bases outside the gene matches. Germline V gives CDR1 MNHNS, CDR2 SASEGT. CDR3 sequence: CASRRDRSSYNEQFF. Here the CDR3 DNA reads TGTGCCAGCAGGAGGGACAGAAGCTCCTACAATGAGCAGTTCTTC.

This chain joins TRBV19 and TRBJ1-1; tentatively, D is TRBD1 (5 bases). This CDR3 is built from 13 residues. CDR1 and CDR2 from the germline V gene are LNHDA and SQIVND (reference sequence). V lost 7 bases to trimming and J lost 4 bases, with 13 bases between them. The CDR3 DNA follows: TGTGCCAGTAACTGGCAGGGAGGCACTGAAGCTTTCTTT. Amino acids: CASNWQGGTEAFF.

The V and J genes are TRBV7-9 and TRBJ1-3; D is unclear. CDR1 is SEHNR, CDR2 FQNEAQ, per germline (reference sequence). The CDR3 spans 13 residues. The V end was cut by 2 bases, the J end by 8 bases, with 10 bases between. Here the CDR3 reads CASSLRVLDTIYF. CDR3 nucleotide sequence: TGTGCCAGCAGCTTAAGAGTTCTGGACACCATATATTTT.